This T cell receptor beta chain was recovered during a study of blood T cell repertoires in COVID-19. Repertoires were generated with immunoSEQ multiplex PCR, while TCRdb's copy carries only in-frame clones and drops some. The table includes a few hundred thousand clones, about four fifths detected once. Germline V gene lookup returns CDR1 MNHEY and CDR2 SVGAGI. Trimming removed 6 bases at V and 3 bases at J, with 15 bases between. There are 15 residues in the CDR3. The receptor was derived from a woman aged 55-70 years with acute or convalescent COVID-19. The gene calls are TRBV6-5 and TRBJ1-5; D is possibly TRBD1 (6 bases). Specimen: peripheral blood. In nucleotides, the CDR3 is TGTGCCAGCAGGGAGCCCCAGGGGTACAATCAGCCCCAGCATTTT. Translation: CASREPQGYNQPQHF.